This T cell receptor beta chain stems from a study of regulatory T cells in long-lasting Graves disease. Findings of the study overall: With some 2,700 shared public clonotypes, persistent patients exceeded new patients, who shared about a thousand. TCR diversity was lower in persistent Graves' patients (versus newly diagnosed ones).

Combining iRepertoire HTBI primers with Arm-PCR of CDR3 regions, the authors built TCR beta libraries. MiXCR, run by TCRdb on the multiplex PCR reads, gives a single entry per CDR3 protein. In the table there are 410,000 or so distinct CDR3 sequences, about 15% of which are singletons. Germline CDR1 reads SGHTA; CDR2 reads FQGNSA. There are 17 residues in the CDR3. Unmatched junction bases numbered 11, after V lost 1 base and J lost 7 bases. Regarding this clonotype: The antigen is undetermined.

Described time point: newly diagnosed GD, antithyroid drugs for less than 3 months. The TCR library used RNA extracted from PBMCs. Separately, the same data were catalogued under a study of T cells in Graves' hyperthyroidism and ophthalmopathy. From that study: Diagnosing involved the use of clinical symptoms, serum thyroxine and TRAb, thyroid ultrasound and orbital computed tomography. Blood held most thyroid clonotypes expanded above 0.001 frequency.

This chain links TRBV7-2 with TRBJ2-7; TRBD2 matches at 12 bases. The origin of this receptor is a woman aged 30 to 39 with Graves disease. The specimen comprised peripheral blood mononuclear cells (PBMCs), sampled at new diagnosis, from a patient treated with antithyroid drugs. CDR3 sequence reads: CASSLVGLAGGAWEQYF. The CDR3 DNA reads TGTGCCAGCAGCTTAGTCGGTCTAGCGGGAGGGGCGTGGGAGCAGTACTTC.